This T cell receptor beta chain was identified during a study of shared clonotypes between healthy human individuals (dated by TCRdb to 2018 to 2021). About the investigation overall: A couple of women and three men aged 18 to 49 years were included in the cohort. Libraries were prepared and TCR repertoires were sequenced by different laboratories using diverse techniques, in order to increase sequencing depth and limit assay-specific biases. The study deeply sequenced blood TCR repertoires of several healthy adults to estimate repertoire size and the extent of clonotype sharing between individuals. For each donor, CD4 naive and CD4 memory were each given three plates, CD8 naive was given two plates, and CD8 memory was given one plate. Each donor's leukapheresis produced roughly between about 0.9 and 9.5 billion PBMCs. General study outcomes and caveats: Across a few donors, approximately 5% of naive CD4, roughly 3.5% of naive CD8, about 2% of memory CD4, and approximately 0.42% of memory CD8 clonotypes were shared. Clonotypes shared by all four sorted-subset donors showed higher generation probabilities than non-shared clonotypes. Sampling was restricted to blood, and TCR repertoires in tissues likely differ from the TCR repertoires found in blood. Naive subsets generally had larger estimated clonotype richness than memory subsets did. The genetic and exposure-history diversity represented was limited by the small number of donors. Rarefaction of sorted-subset datasets indicated incomplete sequencing despite the large sequencing depth. Pairwise subsampling led to the expectation that sequencing depth would affect the degree of clonotype sharing among donors.

In the case of this clone: This receptor's antigen is unknown. No much larger clone exists at a distance of one base, and base qualities are not known.

Using the deep immunoSEQ assay, multiplex PCR amplified TCR CDR3 regions from genomic DNA. Extracted genomic DNA from each cell subset was spread evenly across all wells of several immunoSEQ 96-well plates, with each plate serving as a replicate. Each replicate PCR for sorted subsets received around 200 ng genomic DNA, equal to 28,000 or so T cell genomes. The purified libraries were quantified using a Qubit 3.0 fluorometer, sized with a Bioanalyzer 2100, and then quantified again using the KAPA Library Quantification kit. Each immunoSEQ 96-well plate was sequenced on its own single-read 150-cycle Illumina NextSeq 550 flow cell. As for the authors' bioinformatics: Because only junctional sequences without quality scores were contained in the immunoSEQ output, filtering matching that applied to full-length reads could not be performed. Sequences were annotated with PyIR, a Python wrapper for IgBLAST v1.9, and V/J genes and CDR3 were assigned using IMGT germline references. Reads with weak V/J assignments (E-value above 1e-6), missing CDR3, stop codons, out-of-frame junctions, or ambiguous translated residues were removed. V3J clonotypes were defined as sequences sharing an identical inferred V gene, J gene, and CDR3 amino acid sequence. To compute the percentage overlap between repertoires, the number of shared unique clonotypes was divided by the size of the smaller repertoire. Repertoire richness was assessed with RTK rarefaction, the Chao1 estimator, and Recon v2.1 estimates of unobserved clonotypes. Generation probabilities were computed with OLGA for all TCRbeta clonotypes obtained by the gDNA method from a few donors. Sourced from immuneACCESS, this table was stored by TCRdb with only in-frame sequences that have V and J called. A share of the clones is absent; for the studies checked, an unresolved V gene accounts for under half, and the remainder has no known explanation. The D gene and trimming were derived from the DNA, and the V and J assignments and clone size from that table. Present in this sample are 100,000 or so clones, less than 80% of which were seen just once. The top ten constitute approximately 23% of the sample.

The donors were healthy, HIV-negative adults with no recently reported acute infections or vaccinations. Every donor was a Caucasian adult residing in Nashville, Tennessee, USA. CD8 memory samples consisted of magnetically selected CD45RO+ cells combined with CCR7-negative CD45RA+ effector memory (TemRA) cells. Blood was obtained by leukapheresis, after which PBMCs were separated by Ficoll-Histopaque density gradient centrifugation and cryopreserved in liquid nitrogen vapor phase. Analytical flow cytometry was used to check the purity and quantity of each magnetically sorted T cell population. Each sorted fraction had its genomic DNA isolated and then quantified by UV absorbance on a Nanodrop 2000c. CDR1 SGDLS and CDR2 YYNGEE are derived from the germline V gene. The CDR3 contains 21 residues, cysteine and phenylalanine counted. This entry keeps only the CDR3 DNA: 63 bases, framed from base 1. V lost 0 bases and J lost 6 bases; the stretch between them is 34 bases long.

This sequence originates from a woman aged 25 to 39 in good health. The chain couples TRBV9 to TRBJ2-7; the D gene is possibly TRBD2, with 5 bases matching. Sequenced: memory CD8+ T cells sorted from blood. In the paper's terms, the cell subset or site label means: CD45RO+ cells pooled with CCR7-negative TemRA cells. The DNA sequence reads TGTGCCAGCAGCGTAGACTATTTGCGGGTTTTGCACTCCATATCTTCGTGCGAGCAGTACTTC. Its product reads: CASSVDYLRVLHSISSCEQYF. The CDR3, completed at both ends by the reference TRBV9 and TRBJ2-7 genes, gives the full variable domain DSGVTQTPKHLITATGQRVTLRCSPRSGDLSVYWYQQSLDQGLQFLIQYYNGEERAKGNILERFSAQQFPDLHSELNLSSLELGDSALYFCASSVDYLRVLHSISSCEQYFGPGTRLTVT.